This T cell receptor beta chain was retrieved from a study of T cell changes during pregnancy in multiple sclerosis. Trimming removed 5 bases from V and 3 bases from J; junction bases left unmatched: 1. Germline values: CDR1 MRHNA, CDR2 SNTAGT. The CDR3 is 13 amino acids. Clones were sequenced by immunoSEQ multiplex PCR, and TCRdb holds only the in-frame ones, with some missing. This table has over 35,000 clones, roughly 89% appearing once. The chain uses TRBV6-4 and TRBJ1-2; 9 bases match TRBD1. Sequenced material: CD4+ T cells from peripheral blood mononuclear cells, taken in the second trimester of pregnancy. This receptor was taken from a female donor with multiple sclerosis, enrolled in a pregnancy study. CDR3 bases: TGTGCCAGCAGTAGGACAGGGGACTATGGCTACACCTTC. Protein: CASSRTGDYGYTF.